The T cell receptor (beta chain) under discussion was sequenced for a study of OX40 agonist ivuxolimab in advanced cancers. Study summary: All patients had ivuxolimab intravenously every 2 weeks at 0.01 to 10 mg/kg.

Individuals having autoimmune disease history or systemic immunosuppression were not enrolled. Baseline, cycle 4 day 1, and cycle 7 day 1 were the blood sampling points. About this clone itself: What it binds is unknown.

Profiled with immunoSEQ multiplex PCR; TCRdb holds only in-frame clones, not every one. The sample holds about 48,000 clones, 80% to 90% seen once. Findings and caveats of the study: Clonal expansion was among the lowest in partial responders at 0.1-3.0 mg/kg, especially CD8+.

Germline trimming cut 6 bases from V and 11 bases from J; bases unmatched to any gene: 6. The CDR3 is 12 amino acids. CDR1 and CDR2 (germline): MNHEY, SMNVEV (reference sequence). The chain has TRBV27 and TRBJ1-1, with 10 bases that match TRBD1. The sequence derives from an adult with an advanced solid tumor such as melanoma, head and neck, liver or kidney cancer. Specimen: CD4+ or CD8+ T cells sorted from blood, collected in a trial of the OX40 agonist ivuxolimab. The chain's CDR3 is CASRRQGAGAFF. CDR3 bases: TGTGCCAGCAGGCGACAGGGGGCTGGGGCTTTCTTT.